Listed here are 9 T cell receptor beta chains from one sample, sequenced in a study of blood T cell repertoires in COVID-19 (TCRdb year 2020). The library came from the immunoSEQ multiplex PCR assay. TCRdb's version of the immuneACCESS table is confined to in-frame rearrangements and falls short of the full clone set. An unresolved V gene accounts for under half of the shortfall where checked; the remainder is of unknown origin. Across this sample there are fewer than 300,000 clones, with less than 85% seen only once. 2% to 3% of the sample is in the top ten clones. Sequences were obtained from PBMCs or T cells enriched from blood (not recorded which). These receptors all come from a woman aged 45-59 years who had recovered from COVID-19.

The CDR3 loop reads CASSLSIQGNTEAFF. CDR3 coding DNA: TGTGCCAGCAGTTTATCGATACAGGGGAACACTGAAGCTTTCTTT. This chain connects TRBV27 to TRBJ1-1, with D possibly TRBD1 on 6 matching bases. Trimming removed 0 bases at V and 1 base at J, with 9 bases between. The CDR3 spans 15 residues. From germline, CDR1 is MNHEY and CDR2 SMNVEV (reference sequence).

This chain connects TRBV19 to TRBJ1-2, with unresolved D. From germline, CDR1 is LNHDA and CDR2 SQIVND (reference sequence). Trimming took off 3 bases at V and 5 bases at J, with 10 bases between the two ends. This CDR3 has 13 residues. The CDR3, as DNA: TGTGCCAGTAGTATCAGCAGGATTTATGGCTACACCTTC. Amino acid sequence: CASSISRIYGYTF.

The chain carries TRBV19 and TRBJ2-5; a possible D gene is TRBD2 (5 bases). The CDR3 is 17 amino acids. Germline V gene data show CDR1 as LNHDA and CDR2 as SQIVND (reference sequence). Trimming removed 3 bases from V and 2 bases from J, with 19 bases in between. The CDR3 loop reads CASSMGRVGRLQETQYF. The CDR3 DNA reads TGTGCCAGTAGTATGGGTAGGGTAGGTCGACTACAAGAGACCCAGTACTTC.

Here the CDR3 reads CASSFRGGTGELFF. CDR3 bases: TGTGCCAGCAGCTTCCGAGGAGGAACCGGGGAGCTGTTTTTT. The chain employs TRBV11-2 and TRBJ2-2, with D tentatively TRBD2 (5 bases). The CDR3 length is 14 residues. Germline V lookup: CDR1 SGHAT, CDR2 FQNNGV. Trimming removed 3 bases from V and 5 bases from J, with 10 bases in between. Variable domain in full (rest from reference TRBV11-2 and TRBJ2-2): EAGVAQSPRYKIIEKRQSVAFWCNPISGHATLYWYQQILGQGPKLLIQFQNNGVVDDSQLPKDRFSAERLKGVDSTLKIQPAKLEDSAVYLCASSFRGGTGELFFGEGSRLTVL.

The chain carries TRBV7-3 and TRBJ2-2; D gene ambiguous. The V gene lost 3 bases and the J gene lost 0 bases, with 5 bases spanning the gap. The CDR3 runs to 14 residues. Germline CDR1 SGHTA, CDR2 FQGTGA. The CDR3 protein is CASSFISNTGELFF. Written as DNA, the CDR3 is TGTGCCAGCAGCTTTATATCGAACACCGGGGAGCTGTTTTTT.

This clone was observed a single time. The CDR3 DNA is TGTGCCAGCAGCCAGGAGACTAGCGGGAGGGACGAGCAGTACTTC. Its protein product is CASSQETSGRDEQYF. The chain joins TRBV14 to TRBJ2-7; 14 bases map to TRBD2. The CDR3 covers 15 residues. Trimming took 3 bases from V and 5 from J; bases not matched to a gene: 3. Looked up from germline, CDR1 is SGHDN and CDR2 is FVKESK.

This clone appeared once. The chain couples TRBV11-3 to TRBJ2-1; a weak D match, TRBD1 (6 bases). V lost 5 bases and J lost 8, with 16 bases in between. The CDR3 loop spans 14 amino acids. Germline CDR1 is SGHNT and CDR2 is YENEEA. The CDR3 DNA follows: TGTGCCAGCAGCCCGGGACACGCGGCCCATGAGCAGTTCTTC. Its translation: CASSPGHAAHEQFF.

J is TRBJ1-1 and V is TRBV30; D gene unclear. This CDR3 region has 13 residues. Trimming shortened V by 1 base and J by 5 bases, and 11 bases separated the two germline ends. In germline, CDR1 is GTSNPN, CDR2 SVGIG (reference sequence). The CDR3 here is CAWSGLGDTEAFF. In DNA, the CDR3 is TGTGCCTGGAGTGGACTGGGAGATACTGAAGCTTTCTTT.

The chain has TRBV5-1 and TRBJ1-1; 7 bases line up with TRBD1. The CDR3 extends over 15 amino acids. With 7 bases clipped from V and 2 bases from J, the junction kept 11 bases outside the gene matches. CDR1 is SGHRS and CDR2 is YFSETQ in the germline V gene. This CDR3 reads CASRDSSFLNTEAFF. The DNA for the CDR3 is TGCGCCAGCCGGGACAGCAGTTTTCTAAACACTGAAGCTTTCTTT.